These 14 T cell receptor beta chains were all obtained from the same sample, sequenced in a study of blood T cell repertoires in COVID-19. TCRdb's copy holds only in-frame clones and misses some; the assay was immunoSEQ multiplex PCR. Here the sample spans roughly 97,000 clones, 87% being singletons. The sequencing sample was made of peripheral blood. All receptors come from a man aged 50 or older with acute or convalescent COVID-19.

J is TRBJ2-1 and V is TRBV14, with a possible D match to TRBD2 (6 bases). In germline, CDR1 is SGHDN, CDR2 FVKESK. Between the trimmed V and J ends, which lost 2 bases and 0 bases, there was a span of 11 bases. The CDR3 contains 16 residues. The CDR3 DNA follows: TGTGCCAGCAGCCAACTCGGGAGCCTCTCCTACAATGAGCAGTTCTTC. It translates to CASSQLGSLSYNEQFF.

The chain joins TRBV5-1 to TRBJ2-7, with a tentative D call TRBD1 (6 bases). The V end was cut by 3 bases, the J end by 4 bases, with 11 bases between. The V gene's germline CDR1 is SGHRS and CDR2 YFSETQ. The CDR3 runs to 13 residues. CDR3 DNA sequence: TGCGCCAGCAGCTGGACAGCTGGGTACGAGCAGTACTTC. Its translation: CASSWTAGYEQYF.

The chain couples TRBV11-2 to TRBJ2-2; D unclear. The CDR3 contains 13 residues. The germline V gene has CDR1 SGHAT and CDR2 FQNNGV. V shed 3 bases and J shed 5 bases, with 7 bases lying between them. CDR3 sequence (DNA): TGTGCCAGCAGCTTGCAAGCAACCGGGGAGCTGTTTTTT. Amino acids: CASSLQATGELFF. Based on the CDR3 plus reference TRBV11-2 and TRBJ2-2, the full variable domain is EAGVAQSPRYKIIEKRQSVAFWCNPISGHATLYWYQQILGQGPKLLIQFQNNGVVDDSQLPKDRFSAERLKGVDSTLKIQPAKLEDSAVYLCASSLQATGELFFGEGSRLTVL.

The chain employs TRBV18 and TRBJ1-1, with D maybe TRBD1 (5 bases). Trimming took 0 bases from V and 10 from J, leaving 9 bases between them. Germline CDR1 and CDR2: KGHSH and LQKENI. This CDR3 is built from 12 residues. The DNA of the CDR3 is TGTGCCAGCTCACCACCCGGGACTTCAGCTTTCTTT. Its protein product is CASSPPGTSAFF.

Only a few counts were recorded for this clone. The genes are TRBV6-5 and TRBJ1-4; D unclear. This CDR3 has 12 residues. V lost 9 bases and J 3 bases, leaving 8 bases between the germline ends. The germline CDR1 and CDR2 sequences are MNHEY and SVGAGI. The CDR3 reads CASSYSNEKLFF. The CDR3 coding sequence is TGTGCCAGTTCCTATTCTAATGAAAAACTGTTTTTT.

V and J are TRBV11-3 and TRBJ2-2; 7 positions agree with TRBD1. CDR3 length: 13 residues. Germline trimming cut 6 bases from V and 6 bases from J; bases unmatched to any gene: 4. The germline gives CDR1 SGHNT, CDR2 YENEEA. CDR3 residues: CASRPTGPGELFF. In DNA form, the CDR3 reads TGTGCCAGCAGACCGACAGGGCCCGGGGAGCTGTTTTTT.

This chain uses TRBV18 with TRBJ1-6, with D maybe TRBD1 (5 bases). V shed 2 bases and J shed 6 bases, with 14 bases lying between them. In germline, CDR1 is KGHSH, CDR2 LQKENI. The CDR3 consists of 16 residues. As DNA, the CDR3 is TGTGCCAGCTCACCAGTCGGCCAGGGAAGTAATTCACCCCTCCACTTT. As protein: CASSPVGQGSNSPLHF. Full variable domain (missing parts from reference TRBV18 and TRBJ1-6): NAGVMQNPRHLVRRRGQEARLRCSPMKGHSHVYWYRQLPEEGLKFMVYLQKENIIDESGMPKERFSAEFPKEGPSILRIQQVVRGDSAAYFCASSPVGQGSNSPLHFGNGTRLTVT.

This rearrangement joins TRBV9 to TRBJ1-3; D possibly corresponds to TRBD1 (6 bases). The V gene's germline CDR1 is SGDLS and CDR2 YYNGEE. Trimming removed 2 bases at V and 0 bases at J, with 15 bases between. CDR3 size: 17 residues. As DNA, the CDR3 is TGTGCCAGCAGCGTCCGGCTGGGGGCCTTCTCTGGAAACACCATATATTTT. It specifies CASSVRLGAFSGNTIYF.

The chain couples TRBV28 to TRBJ2-7; D unclear. This CDR3 has 15 amino acids. Germline V CDR1 and CDR2: MDHEN, SYDVKM. The V end was cut by 3 bases, the J end by 3 bases, with 15 bases between. CDR3 DNA: TGTGCCAGCAGTTTGCAAATAGCAAGAGGCTACGAGCAGTACTTC. Translated, it gives CASSLQIARGYEQYF.

This chain connects TRBV2 to TRBJ2-2; D not certain. This CDR3 is built from 12 residues. CDR1 is SNHLY and CDR2 is FYNNEI in the germline V gene. Trimming took off 6 bases at V and 7 bases at J, with 9 bases between the two ends. The DNA of the CDR3 is TGTGCCAGCAGCCCACCTATCGGGGAGCTGTTTTTT. It codes for CASSPPIGELFF.

This clone was recorded a few times. The V call is TRBV4-1, the J call TRBJ2-5, with 8 bases fitting TRBD1. CDR3 size: 15 residues. Germline assignment: CDR1 MGHRA and CDR2 YSYEKL. Germline trimming cut 4 bases from V and 5 bases from J; bases unmatched to any gene: 9. The CDR3 region has the DNA TGCGCCAGCAGCCCTGGGGACAGGTCGGTCGAGACCCAGTACTTC. Translating it yields CASSPGDRSVETQYF.

This clone was found once. This chain uses TRBV20-1 with TRBJ1-1, with D perhaps matching TRBD1 (6 bases). This CDR3 comprises 11 residues. Germline assignment: CDR1 DFQATT and CDR2 SNEGSKA (reference sequence). The V end was cut by 4 bases, the J end by 11 bases, with 14 bases between. The DNA of the CDR3 is TGCAGTGCTAAGGTGCAGGGGCTGGCTTTCTTT. Translation: CSAKVQGLAFF.

The chain carries TRBV19 and TRBJ2-3; D perhaps matches TRBD2 (5 bases). Trimming took 6 bases from V and 4 from J, leaving 14 bases between them. Looked up from germline, CDR1 is LNHDA and CDR2 is SQIVND (reference sequence). This CDR3 comprises 14 residues. CDR3 sequence reads: CASSPLQAADTQYF. DNA for the CDR3: TGTGCCAGTAGCCCCCTTCAAGCGGCAGATACGCAGTATTTT.

The CDR3 loop is CASSLDRNTEAFF. The CDR3, as DNA: TGTGCCAGCAGCCTTGACAGGAACACTGAAGCTTTCTTT. The rearrangement links TRBV11-2 to TRBJ1-1, with D maybe TRBD1 (5 bases). The V gene's germline CDR1 is SGHAT and CDR2 FQNNGV. The CDR3 extends over 13 amino acids. The V end was cut by 5 bases, the J end by 1 base, with 8 bases between.